This T cell receptor (beta chain) was sequenced in a study of T-cell reconstitution after alpha-beta-depleted transplantation in children. During its preparation, the TCRbeta library received unique molecular identifiers. TCRdb reprocessed the PCR reads with MiXCR, giving one entry per CDR3 protein. This table holds approximately 110,000 distinct CDR3 sequences, about 9.4% found once. Germline V gene data show CDR1 as LNHNV and CDR2 as YYDKDF (reference sequence). V trimming: 6 bases; J trimming: 0 bases; junction bases outside the gene matches: 5. The CDR3 has 16 amino acids. This clonotype was recorded a few times.

The material was PBMCs, obtained before TCRalphabeta/CD19-depleted stem cell transplant. The J gene is TRBJ2-6, the V gene TRBV15; 7 nucleotides align to TRBD1. The TCR originated in a boy between 2 and 15 years old with acute lymphoblastic leukemia, due to receive a stem cell transplant. The DNA for the CDR3 is TGTGCCACCAGTACAGGACAGGCCTCTGGGGCCAACGTCCTGACTTTC. It yields the protein CATSTGQASGANVLTF.